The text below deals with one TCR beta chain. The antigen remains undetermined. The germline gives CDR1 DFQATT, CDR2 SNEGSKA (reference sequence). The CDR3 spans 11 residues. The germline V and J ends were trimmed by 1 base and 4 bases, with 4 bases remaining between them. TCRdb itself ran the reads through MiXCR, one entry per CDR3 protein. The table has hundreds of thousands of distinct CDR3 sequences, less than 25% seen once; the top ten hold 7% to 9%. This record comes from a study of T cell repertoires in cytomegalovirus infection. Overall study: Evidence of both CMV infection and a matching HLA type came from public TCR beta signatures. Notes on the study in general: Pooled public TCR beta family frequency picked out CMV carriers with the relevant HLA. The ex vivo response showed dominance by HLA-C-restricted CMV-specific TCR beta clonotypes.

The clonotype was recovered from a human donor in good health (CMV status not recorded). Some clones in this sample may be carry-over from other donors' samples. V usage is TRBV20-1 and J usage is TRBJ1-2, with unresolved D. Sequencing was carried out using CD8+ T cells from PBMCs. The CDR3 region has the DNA TGCAGTGCTAGAGTCCCCTATGGCTACACCTTC. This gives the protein CSARVPYGYTF.